The 30 T cell receptor beta chains listed next were all sequenced from one sample in a study of blood T cell repertoires in COVID-19. The method was immunoSEQ multiplex PCR; TCRdb's version includes in-frame clones alone and lacks a portion of them. Among about 270,000 clones listed, over 75% were seen once. The sample consisted of peripheral blood. The receptors originated from a human donor in a cohort sampled during active COVID-19.

The CDR3 region has the DNA TGCGCCAGCAGCGAGCGTAGGCGGGGGGGCCTGGATGAGCAGTTCTTC. Translated, it gives CASSERRRGGLDEQFF. The rearrangement joins TRBV10-1 to TRBJ2-1; 9 nucleotides line up with TRBD2. Trimming cost V 6 bases and J 8 bases; bases outside gene matches: 14. Germline V gene sequence: CDR1 WNHNN, CDR2 SYGVQD (reference sequence). The length of the CDR3 is 16 residues.

This clone has a handful of counts. The rearrangement links TRBV6-5 to TRBJ1-1, with D unclear. The CDR3 spans 14 residues. Germline V lookup: CDR1 MNHEY, CDR2 SVGAGI. The V end was cut by 5 bases, the J end by 2 bases, with 12 bases between. DNA for the CDR3: TGTGCCAGCAGTCAAAGTGAGGGAAACACTGAAGCTTTCTTT. The encoded protein is CASSQSEGNTEAFF.

The chain uses TRBV19 and TRBJ2-7; TRBD1 is a possible D gene (5 bases). V dropped 7 bases and J dropped 7 bases, with 14 bases sitting between them. The germline V gene encodes CDR1 LNHDA and CDR2 SQIVND (reference sequence). The CDR3 totals 12 residues. The CDR3 protein is CASTTGFGEQYF. The CDR3 nucleotides read TGTGCCAGTACCACAGGATTCGGGGAGCAGTACTTC.

This clone was picked up one time. The chain recombines TRBV7-8 with TRBJ1-1; D ambiguous. The CDR3 contains 15 residues. The V gene's germline CDR1 is SGHVS and CDR2 FQNEAQ. V lost 0 bases and J lost 1, with 9 bases in between. CDR3 sequence: CASSLAAGSNTEAFF. The DNA for the CDR3 is TGTGCCAGCAGCTTAGCGGCAGGTTCGAACACTGAAGCTTTCTTT.

This clone was detected a few times. This rearrangement joins TRBV9 to TRBJ2-1; TRBD2 agrees at 8 bases. V lost 4 bases and J lost 8; bases outside the gene matches: 11. The CDR3 is made up of 15 amino acids. Germline V gene data show CDR1 as SGDLS and CDR2 as YYNGEE. The CDR3 region has the DNA TGTGCCAGCAGCTCCGCCGGGACTAGTGTTGATGAGCAGTTCTTC. This translates into CASSSAGTSVDEQFF. The whole variable domain, filled in from reference TRBV9 and TRBJ2-1, reads DSGVTQTPKHLITATGQRVTLRCSPRSGDLSVYWYQQSLDQGLQFLIQYYNGEERAKGNILERFSAQQFPDLHSELNLSSLELGDSALYFCASSSAGTSVDEQFFGPGTRLTVL.

V is TRBV15 and J is TRBJ1-1, with 8 bases matching TRBD1. The ends lost 1 base at V and 1 base at J; junction bases unmatched: 2. The CDR3 consists of 15 residues. In germline, CDR1 is LNHNV, CDR2 YYDKDF (reference sequence). CDR3 sequence reads: CATSRGGTGNTEAFF. CDR3 DNA: TGTGCCACCAGCAGAGGTGGGACAGGGAACACTGAAGCTTTCTTT. The whole variable domain, filled in from reference TRBV15 and TRBJ1-1, reads DAMVIQNPRYQVTQFGKPVTLSCSQTLNHNVMYWYQQKSSQAPKLLFHYYDKDFNNEADTPDNFQSRRPNTSFCFLDIRSPGLGDTAMYLCATSRGGTGNTEAFFGQGTRLTVV.

The chain uses TRBV24-1 and TRBJ2-1, with a possible D match to TRBD2 (5 bases). V shed 9 bases and J shed 8 bases, with 19 bases lying between them. The germline CDR1 and CDR2 sequences are KGHDR and SFDVKD. This CDR3 has 14 residues. The CDR3 sequence: CATLAPPRGDEQFF. Written as DNA, the CDR3 is TGTGCCACCCTAGCCCCGCCCCGGGGAGATGAGCAGTTCTTC.

The rearrangement links TRBV19 to TRBJ2-5; D is unresolved. V lost 6 bases and J 5 bases, leaving 13 bases between the germline ends. This CDR3 comprises 13 residues. The germline CDR1 and CDR2 sequences are LNHDA and SQIVND (reference sequence). This chain's CDR3 is CASRGQVVETQYF. CDR3 sequence (DNA): TGTGCCAGTAGGGGTCAGGTTGTGGAGACCCAGTACTTC.

The chain is built from TRBV11-2 and TRBJ2-2, with D unclear. V gave up 5 bases and J gave up 0 bases, with 13 bases separating them. The V gene's germline CDR1 is SGHAT and CDR2 FQNNGV. The CDR3 has 16 residues. The CDR3 protein is CASSPPPSANTGELFF. The CDR3 DNA sequence: TGTGCCAGCAGCCCCCCCCCTTCTGCGAACACCGGGGAGCTGTTTTTT.

V usage is TRBV20-1 and J usage is TRBJ2-7, with D uncertain. Trimming pared 4 bases from V and 2 bases from J, leaving 6 bases between. The length of the CDR3 is 11 residues. Germline V gene lookup returns CDR1 DFQATT and CDR2 SNEGSKA (reference sequence). CDR3 in amino acids: CSATITYEQYF. The CDR3 DNA reads TGCAGTGCTACTATTACCTACGAGCAGTACTTC.

The genes are TRBV19 and TRBJ2-7; 15 bases match TRBD2. The CDR3 sequence is 15 residues long. CDR1 LNHDA and CDR2 SQIVND come from the germline V gene (reference sequence). V shed 5 bases and J 6 bases; nucleotides not matched to a gene: 5. CDR3 in DNA: TGTGCCAGTAGTTGGACTAGCGGGGGGGCTAGCGAGCAGTACTTC. This sequence encodes CASSWTSGGASEQYF.

The J gene is TRBJ1-1, the V gene TRBV10-3, with unresolved D. Germline assignment: CDR1 ENHRY and CDR2 SYGVKD. The CDR3 sequence is 12 residues long. The V and J ends lost 7 bases and 6 bases respectively, with 12 bases between them. The CDR3 loop is CAITFGGSEAFF. Here the CDR3 DNA reads TGTGCCATCACGTTTGGAGGTTCTGAAGCTTTCTTT.

This rearrangement joins TRBV3-1 (or the pseudogene TRBV3-2) to TRBJ1-1; 7 bases agree with TRBD1. V gave up 4 bases and J gave up 5 bases; unmatched junction bases: 10. The CDR3 is made up of 15 amino acids. The germline CDR1 and CDR2 sequences are LGHDT and YNNKEL (reference sequence). The CDR3 region has the DNA TGTGCCAGCAGCCCCCGCCCGACAGGGTGGACTGAAGCTTTCTTT. Its protein product is CASSPRPTGWTEAFF.

The chain carries TRBV19 and TRBJ1-4, with D maybe TRBD1 (5 bases). CDR1 is LNHDA and CDR2 is SQIVND in the germline V gene (reference sequence). The CDR3 has 16 residues. Trimming removed 8 bases from V and 6 bases from J, with 22 bases in between. The CDR3 here is CASALPAGQGDEKLFF. The CDR3 bases are TGTGCCAGTGCCCTCCCGGCGGGGCAGGGCGATGAAAAACTGTTTTTT.

V usage is TRBV6-7 and J usage is TRBJ2-2; TRBD1 might be the D (6 bases). TRBV6-7 is known as an ORF, though its function is uncertain. The CDR3 contains 17 residues. Trimming pared 7 bases from V and 4 bases from J, leaving 22 bases between. The CDR3 region is CASNYASGDLRTGELFF. The CDR3 DNA follows: TGTGCCAGCAACTACGCCTCAGGGGATTTGCGCACCGGGGAGCTGTTTTTT.

The V gene is TRBV18, the J gene TRBJ1-2, with a possible D match to TRBD1 (5 bases). The ends were cut back, 4 bases at V and 1 base at J, with 10 bases in the middle. Per the germline V gene, CDR1 is KGHSH and CDR2 is LQKENI. This CDR3 is 14 amino acids long. CDR3 bases: TGTGCCAGCTCACTACAGACAGATAACTATGGCTACACCTTC. This gives the protein CASSLQTDNYGYTF.

The rearrangement uses TRBV9 and TRBJ2-5; TRBD1 matches 8 bases. Germline values: CDR1 SGDLS, CDR2 YYNGEE. V was clipped by 0 bases and J by 2 bases; unmatched bases: 6. The CDR3 consists of 16 residues. The CDR3 region has the DNA TGTGCCAGCAGCGTAGGGACAGGGTCCATACAAGAGACCCAGTACTTC. This translates into CASSVGTGSIQETQYF.

V gene TRBV28 combines with J gene TRBJ2-7; D gene uncertain. V gave up 3 bases and J gave up 5 bases, with 5 bases separating them. Germline V lookup: CDR1 MDHEN, CDR2 SYDVKM. This CDR3 comprises 11 residues. CDR3 protein: CASSLVDEQYF. The CDR3 DNA sequence: TGTGCCAGCAGTTTGGTAGACGAGCAGTACTTC.

The chain's CDR3 is CASRLLEPGANTIYF. Written as DNA, the CDR3 is TGTGCCAGCCGCTTATTAGAGCCTGGGGCAAACACCATATATTTT. J is TRBJ1-3 and V is TRBV19, with a tentative D call TRBD1 (5 bases). From germline, CDR1 is LNHDA and CDR2 SQIVND (reference sequence). The V gene lost 9 bases and the J gene lost 6 bases, with 21 bases spanning the gap. The CDR3 runs to 15 residues.

The V call is TRBV5-4, the J call TRBJ1-3, with 9 bases fitting TRBD1. Looked up from germline, CDR1 is SGHNT and CDR2 is YYREEE (reference sequence). The CDR3 has 15 residues. V shed 3 bases, J shed 4 bases, and the junction held 5 bases outside the gene matches. CDR3 in DNA: TGTGCCAGCAGCTCCCGGGACAGGGTCGGAAACACCATATATTTT. It is translated as CASSSRDRVGNTIYF.

The rearrangement uses TRBV14 and TRBJ2-6; 8 nucleotides agree with TRBD1. J gave up 2 bases and V 4 bases, and 1 base lay outside the gene matches. Germline CDR1 SGHDN, CDR2 FVKESK. The CDR3 length is 15 residues. In nucleotides, the CDR3 is TGTGCCAGCAGCCGCAGGGGGCCTGGGGCCAACGTCCTGACTTTC. Protein sequence: CASSRRGPGANVLTF. The variable domain in full, with the rest retrieved from reference TRBV14 and TRBJ2-6, is EAGVTQFPSHSVIEKGQTVTLRCDPISGHDNLYWYRRVMGKEIKFLLHFVKESKQDESGMPNNRFLAERTGGTYSTLKVQPAELEDSGVYFCASSRRGPGANVLTFGAGSRLTVL.

V usage is TRBV27 and J usage is TRBJ1-1; possibly TRBD1 for D (5 bases). CDR1 is MNHEY, CDR2 SMNVEV, per germline (reference sequence). The CDR3 runs 17 residues. Trimming shortened V by 2 bases and J by 4 bases, and 20 bases separated the two germline ends. The CDR3 loop is CASSLVGGITPGTEAFF. For the CDR3, the DNA is TGTGCCAGCAGTTTAGTTGGGGGGATTACCCCAGGCACTGAAGCTTTCTTT.

V gene TRBV7-2 combines with J gene TRBJ1-6; the D gene is possibly TRBD1 (5 bases). V lost 5 bases, J lost 3 bases, and 11 bases lay in between. Germline CDR1 and CDR2: SGHTA and FQGNSA. CDR3 length equals 15 residues. CDR3 coding DNA: TGTGCCAGCAGCGAAGACAGAAACTATAATTCACCCCTCCACTTT. It codes for CASSEDRNYNSPLHF.

This clone was counted between two and nine times. The gene calls are TRBV19 and TRBJ2-4, with 14 bases that match TRBD2. The CDR3 runs to 19 residues. V lost 2 bases, J lost 5 bases, and 11 bases stayed unmatched. Germline V gene data show CDR1 as LNHDA and CDR2 as SQIVND (reference sequence). The CDR3 nucleotides read TGTGCCAGTAGTATAACCGGGACTAGCGGGAGATCGGGTCAAAACATTCAGTACTTC. The encoded protein is CASSITGTSGRSGQNIQYF.

The chain combines TRBV27 with TRBJ2-3; 14 bases agree with TRBD2. The CDR3 consists of 19 residues. V gave up 6 bases and J gave up 2 bases; unmatched junction bases: 13. Germline V gene lookup returns CDR1 MNHEY and CDR2 SMNVEV (reference sequence). CDR3 DNA: TGTGCCAGCAGGCCCTTCACCGGGACTAGCGGGAGCCACACAGATACGCAGTATTTT. Translated, it gives CASRPFTGTSGSHTDTQYF.

The sample holds one count of this clone. The V call is TRBV27, the J call TRBJ2-1; no clear D gene. With 0 bases removed from V and 0 bases from J, the gap between germline ends came to 6 bases. The germline gives CDR1 MNHEY, CDR2 SMNVEV (reference sequence). The CDR3 is made up of 15 amino acids. CDR3 coding DNA: TGTGCCAGCAGTTTATCCCCCGGCTCCTACAATGAGCAGTTCTTC. It is translated as CASSLSPGSYNEQFF.

V gene TRBV2 combines with J gene TRBJ2-7; maybe TRBD2 (6 bases). Germline assignment: CDR1 SNHLY and CDR2 FYNNEI. Trimming removed 8 bases at V and 1 base at J, with 15 bases between. The CDR3 covers 14 residues. This CDR3 reads CASGRELLSYEQYF. The CDR3 bases are TGTGCCAGCGGGCGGGAACTCTTGTCCTACGAGCAGTACTTC.

This chain connects TRBV3-1 (or the pseudogene TRBV3-2) to TRBJ2-7; 7 positions match TRBD1. The CDR3 covers 13 residues. The junction had 2 bases not matched to a gene; V was cut back by 6 bases and J by 0 bases. CDR1 and CDR2 from the germline V gene are LGHDT and YNNKEL (reference sequence). The CDR3 reads CASRGTDSYEQYF. In DNA, the CDR3 is TGTGCCAGCAGGGGGACAGACTCCTACGAGCAGTACTTC.

This chain uses TRBV11-3 with TRBJ2-7, with 8 bases aligning to TRBD1. This CDR3 spans 11 amino acids. CDR1 and CDR2 (germline): SGHNT, YENEEA. The ends lost 4 bases at V and 9 bases at J; junction bases unmatched: 2. CDR3 sequence reads: CASSSTGGQYF. DNA of the CDR3: TGTGCCAGCAGCTCAACAGGGGGGCAGTACTTC.

The rearrangement uses TRBV15 and TRBJ1-2; 7 nucleotides agree with TRBD1. Per the germline V gene, CDR1 is LNHNV and CDR2 is YYDKDF (reference sequence). V was clipped by 0 bases and J by 6 bases; unmatched bases: 7. The CDR3 loop spans 15 amino acids. The CDR3 bases are TGTGCCACCAGCAGAGAAGTGGCCAGGGGGAATGGCTACACCTTC. Its protein is CATSREVARGNGYTF.